Shown below are 21 T cell receptor beta chains from a single sample sequenced in a study of CD8+ T cells in alopecia areata. RNA was isolated and reverse transcribed to cDNA, the sequencing template. Sequencing used immunoSEQ multiplex PCR; TCRdb keeps in-frame clones, though not all of them. The sample has 200,000 to 250,000 clones, roughly three fifths seen once. The specimen sequenced was CD8+ T cells sorted from blood. These receptors originate from a human donor in good health.

The V call is TRBV5-4, the J call TRBJ2-7, with TRBD1 identical over 7 bases. CDR3 length equals 15 residues. CDR1 and CDR2 from the germline V gene are SGHNT and YYREEE (reference sequence). V shed 3 bases and J 7 bases; nucleotides not matched to a gene: 13. CDR3 coding DNA: TGTGCCAGCAGCTCGTGGTGGGACAGATCCAAGGAGCAGTACTTC. Translated, it gives CASSSWWDRSKEQYF.

The genes are TRBV11-2 and TRBJ2-7; a possible D gene is TRBD2 (6 bases). Trimming took 6 bases from V and 5 from J, leaving 26 bases between them. Germline lookup yields CDR1 SGHAT and CDR2 FQNNGV. This CDR3 has 17 residues. The CDR3 sequence: CASRKHKGLGGINEQYF. CDR3 bases: TGTGCCAGCAGGAAACATAAGGGCCTGGGGGGAATCAACGAGCAGTACTTC. Full variable domain (missing parts from reference TRBV11-2 and TRBJ2-7): EAGVAQSPRYKIIEKRQSVAFWCNPISGHATLYWYQQILGQGPKLLIQFQNNGVVDDSQLPKDRFSAERLKGVDSTLKIQPAKLEDSAVYLCASRKHKGLGGINEQYFGPGTRLTVT.

The CDR3 region has the DNA TGTGCCAGCAGTTCCACAGGGGGCGAGCAGTACTTC. Its protein product is CASSSTGGEQYF. V gene TRBV13 combines with J gene TRBJ2-7; 8 bases align to TRBD1. From germline, CDR1 is PRHDT and CDR2 FYEKMQ (reference sequence). The V gene end was trimmed by 6 bases and the J gene end by 6 bases; junction bases not matched to a gene: 4. The CDR3 runs to 12 residues.

The rearrangement joins TRBV6-5 to TRBJ2-5; tentatively, D is TRBD2 (6 bases). V lost 0 bases and J lost 3, with 8 bases in between. Germline loops: CDR1 MNHEY, CDR2 SVGAGI. This CDR3 comprises 14 residues. The chain's CDR3 is CASSYSRGEETQYF. In nucleotides, the CDR3 is TGTGCCAGCAGTTACTCGCGCGGGGAAGAGACCCAGTACTTC.

This chain connects TRBV9 to TRBJ2-1, with D unclear. Trimming took 0 bases from V and 5 from J, leaving 12 bases between them. CDR1 SGDLS and CDR2 YYNGEE come from the germline V gene. The length of the CDR3 is 15 residues. The CDR3 region is CASSVGRAADNEQFF. CDR3 DNA sequence: TGTGCCAGCAGCGTAGGTAGGGCGGCGGACAATGAGCAGTTCTTC.

The chain joins TRBV10-2 to TRBJ2-1; 8 bases align to TRBD2. Unmatched junction bases numbered 5, after V lost 2 bases and J lost 8 bases. The CDR3 sequence is 14 residues long. CDR1 is WSHSY and CDR2 is SAAADI in the germline V gene. This CDR3 is CASSETSGADEQFF. CDR3 in DNA: TGCGCCAGCAGTGAGACTAGCGGAGCTGATGAGCAGTTCTTC.

This rearrangement joins TRBV7-9 to TRBJ1-2; D is perhaps TRBD1 (6 bases). Germline CDR1 SEHNR, CDR2 FQNEAQ (reference sequence). Deletions cut 3 bases from V and 5 bases from J, with 13 bases between. This CDR3 region has 14 residues. This chain's CDR3 is CASSLQDRLYGYTF. The CDR3 DNA follows: TGTGCCAGCAGCTTGCAGGACAGATTATATGGCTACACCTTC.

This clone was recorded a few times. The rearrangement links TRBV14 to TRBJ2-7, with D perhaps matching TRBD1 (6 bases). Trimming stripped 5 bases from V and 9 bases from J, with 14 bases between. This CDR3 spans 12 amino acids. CDR1 SGHDN and CDR2 FVKESK come from the germline V gene. CDR3 sequence: CASSFAGEGQYF. The CDR3 nucleotides are TGTGCCAGCAGCTTCGCAGGGGAAGGGCAGTACTTC.

CDR3 region: CASSSYRGNNEQFF. The CDR3 bases are TGCGCCAGCAGCTCCTACAGGGGGAACAATGAGCAGTTCTTC. V usage is TRBV5-1 and J usage is TRBJ2-1; 8 bases fit TRBD1. The CDR3 runs 14 residues. Germline V gene lookup returns CDR1 SGHRS and CDR2 YFSETQ. J lost 5 bases, V lost 3 bases, and 4 bases had no gene match. Based on the CDR3 plus reference TRBV5-1 and TRBJ2-1, the full variable domain is KAGVTQTPRYLIKTRGQQVTLSCSPISGHRSVSWYQQTPGQGLQFLFEYFSETQRNKGNFPGRFSGRQFSNSRSEMNVSTLELGDSALYLCASSSYRGNNEQFFGPGTRLTVL.

The chain combines TRBV11-2 with TRBJ2-5; TRBD2 agrees at 7 bases. Germline V CDR1 and CDR2: SGHAT, FQNNGV. With V trimmed by 2 bases and J by 2 bases, 5 bases remained unmatched. The CDR3 is made up of 15 amino acids. The CDR3 here is CASSLSSGDQETQYF. The CDR3 coding sequence is TGTGCCAGCAGCTTATCAAGCGGGGATCAAGAGACCCAGTACTTC.

The chain has TRBV29-1 and TRBJ1-2; D unclear. Deletions cut 2 bases from V and 6 bases from J, with 10 bases between. CDR1 and CDR2 (germline): SQVTM, ANQGSEA. The CDR3 loop spans 12 amino acids. The CDR3 region is CSVEPGNDGYTF. CDR3 DNA sequence: TGCAGCGTTGAACCGGGGAATGATGGCTACACCTTC.

J is TRBJ2-7 and V is TRBV6-5, with 7 bases identical to TRBD1. The CDR3 contains 15 residues. J was trimmed by 2 bases and V by 7 bases; bases with no gene match: 11. CDR1 MNHEY and CDR2 SVGAGI come from the germline V gene. The CDR3 sequence: CASTATRDSTYEQYF. The CDR3 nucleotides read TGTGCCAGCACTGCCACCCGGGACAGTACCTACGAGCAGTACTTC.

The rearrangement joins TRBV30 to TRBJ2-1, with 7 bases lining up with TRBD2. This CDR3 region has 15 residues. The germline gives CDR1 GTSNPN, CDR2 SVGIG (reference sequence). Trimming removed 2 bases from V and 2 bases from J; junction bases left unmatched: 6. For the CDR3, the DNA is TGTGCCTGGAGTCTCACGGGGGGACCCTACAATGAGCAGTTCTTC. Protein product: CAWSLTGGPYNEQFF.

This chain uses TRBV9 with TRBJ2-7, with a weak D call TRBD1 (5 bases). Germline V gene sequence: CDR1 SGDLS, CDR2 YYNGEE. The CDR3 runs to 13 residues. With 0 bases removed from V and 2 bases from J, the gap between germline ends came to 6 bases. As DNA, the CDR3 is TGTGCCAGCAGCGTAGGACAGACCTACGAGCAGTACTTC. Residues: CASSVGQTYEQYF.

The genes are TRBV30 and TRBJ1-6; TRBD1 agrees at 8 bases. This CDR3 spans 13 amino acids. The germline V gene has CDR1 GTSNPN and CDR2 SVGIG (reference sequence). Unmatched junction bases numbered 7, after V lost 5 bases and J lost 10 bases. Here the CDR3 reads CAWPGQGDSPLHF. CDR3 sequence (DNA): TGTGCCTGGCCAGGACAGGGAGACTCACCCCTCCACTTT.

The rearrangement links TRBV29-1 to TRBJ2-3, with unresolved D. This CDR3 contains 12 residues. Between the trimmed V and J ends, which lost 4 bases and 4 bases, there was a span of 9 bases. Looked up from germline, CDR1 is SQVTM and CDR2 is ANQGSEA. This CDR3 reads CSVGTGPDTQYF. As DNA, the CDR3 is TGCAGCGTTGGAACCGGGCCAGATACGCAGTATTTT.

This clone was seen more than once but under ten times. The CDR3 bases are TGTGCCAGCAGCCTTACCTATGAGCAGTTCTTC. Translation gives CASSLTYEQFF. The rearrangement links TRBV14 to TRBJ2-1; D gene uncertain. The germline CDR1 and CDR2 sequences are SGHDN and FVKESK. The V end was cut by 4 bases, the J end by 8 bases, with 6 bases between. This CDR3 has 11 amino acids.

V and J are TRBV23-1 and TRBJ2-4; the D is unclear. TRBV23-1 counts as an open reading frame of uncertain function. The CDR3 has 17 amino acids. V lost 0 bases and J 6 bases, leaving 18 bases between the germline ends. CDR3 in amino acids: CASSQSMAETLGNIQYF. CDR3 coding DNA: TGCGCCAGCAGTCAATCGATGGCAGAGACTTTGGGAAACATTCAGTACTTC.

The V and J genes are TRBV6-4 and TRBJ2-6, with 8 bases matching TRBD2. Germline-derived CDR1 and CDR2 are MRHNA and SNTAGT. This CDR3 has 16 residues. The trim removed 5 bases at V and 0 bases at J, leaving 3 bases unmatched. CDR3 protein: CASSPGGVSGANVLTF. CDR3 DNA: TGTGCCAGCAGTCCGGGGGGGGTCTCTGGGGCCAACGTCCTGACTTTC.

This clone turned up a few times. The chain has TRBV9 and TRBJ2-2; D call uncertain. Per germline, CDR1 SGDLS and CDR2 YYNGEE. The CDR3 length is 16 residues. V was cut by 0 bases and J by 0 bases, with 9 bases left in between. CDR3: CASSVAPETNTGELFF. The CDR3 DNA is TGTGCCAGCAGCGTAGCTCCAGAAACGAACACCGGGGAGCTGTTTTTT.

V and J are TRBV10-2 and TRBJ1-1; 7 bases map to TRBD1. Germline trimming cut 3 bases from V and 3 bases from J; bases unmatched to any gene: 7. The CDR3 has 15 amino acids. In germline, CDR1 is WSHSY, CDR2 SAAADI. This CDR3 reads CASSDPGTDYTEAFF. DNA for the CDR3: TGCGCCAGCAGTGACCCCGGGACAGACTACACTGAAGCTTTCTTT.